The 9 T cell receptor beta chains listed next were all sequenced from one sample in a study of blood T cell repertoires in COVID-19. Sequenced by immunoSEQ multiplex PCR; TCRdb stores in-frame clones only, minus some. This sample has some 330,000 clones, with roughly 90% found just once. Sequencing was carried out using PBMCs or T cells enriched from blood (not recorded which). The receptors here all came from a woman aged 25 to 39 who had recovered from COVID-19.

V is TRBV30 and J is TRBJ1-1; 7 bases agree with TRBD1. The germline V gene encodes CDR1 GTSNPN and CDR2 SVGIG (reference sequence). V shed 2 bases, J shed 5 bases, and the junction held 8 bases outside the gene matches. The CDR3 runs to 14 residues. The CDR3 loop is CAWSRDSRRTEAFF. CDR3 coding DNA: TGTGCCTGGAGTCGGGACAGCCGTAGGACTGAAGCTTTCTTT.

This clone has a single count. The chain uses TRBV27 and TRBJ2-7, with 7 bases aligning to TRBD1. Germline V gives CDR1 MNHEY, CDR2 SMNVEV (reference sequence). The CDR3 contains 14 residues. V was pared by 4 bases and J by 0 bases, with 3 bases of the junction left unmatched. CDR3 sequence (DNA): TGTGCCAGCAGTTGGGGGACAGCCTCCTACGAGCAGTACTTC. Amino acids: CASSWGTASYEQYF.

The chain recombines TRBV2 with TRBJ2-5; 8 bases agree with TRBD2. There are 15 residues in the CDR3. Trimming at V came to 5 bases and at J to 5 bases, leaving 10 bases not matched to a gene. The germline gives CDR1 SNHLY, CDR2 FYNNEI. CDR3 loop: CASSPAGRAGETQYF. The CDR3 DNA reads TGTGCCAGCAGTCCAGCCGGGAGGGCCGGGGAGACCCAGTACTTC.

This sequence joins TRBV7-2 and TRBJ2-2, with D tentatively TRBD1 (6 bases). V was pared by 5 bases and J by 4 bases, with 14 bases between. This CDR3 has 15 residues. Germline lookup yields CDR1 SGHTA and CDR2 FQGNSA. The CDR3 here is CASSPTGLGTGELFF. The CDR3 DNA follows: TGTGCCAGCAGCCCAACAGGGCTGGGCACCGGGGAGCTGTTTTTT.

This CDR3 reads CASSSRGLDSPLHF. The CDR3 nucleotides read TGTGCCAGTAGTAGCAGGGGGCTCGATTCACCCCTCCACTTT. This chain uses TRBV19 with TRBJ1-6; 8 nucleotides agree with TRBD1. V lost 4 bases and J lost 8; bases outside the gene matches: 4. The CDR3 has 14 amino acids. Germline loops: CDR1 LNHDA, CDR2 SQIVND (reference sequence).

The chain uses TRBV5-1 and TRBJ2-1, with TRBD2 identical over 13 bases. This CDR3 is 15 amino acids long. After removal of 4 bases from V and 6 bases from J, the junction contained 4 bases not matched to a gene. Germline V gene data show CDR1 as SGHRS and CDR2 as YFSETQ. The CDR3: CASSTGTSGVNEQFF. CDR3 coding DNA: TGCGCCAGCAGCACCGGGACTAGCGGGGTCAATGAGCAGTTCTTC. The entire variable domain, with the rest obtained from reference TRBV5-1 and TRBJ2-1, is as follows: KAGVTQTPRYLIKTRGQQVTLSCSPISGHRSVSWYQQTPGQGLQFLFEYFSETQRNKGNFPGRFSGRQFSNSRSEMNVSTLELGDSALYLCASSTGTSGVNEQFFGPGTRLTVL.

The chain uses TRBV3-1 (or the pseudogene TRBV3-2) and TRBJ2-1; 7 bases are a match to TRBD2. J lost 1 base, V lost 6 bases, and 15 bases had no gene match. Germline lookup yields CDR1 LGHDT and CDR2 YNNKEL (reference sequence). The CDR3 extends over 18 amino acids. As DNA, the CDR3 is TGTGCCAGCAGGGGGGGGTTGACGACCGACCTATCCTACAATGAGCAGTTCTTC. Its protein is CASRGGLTTDLSYNEQFF.

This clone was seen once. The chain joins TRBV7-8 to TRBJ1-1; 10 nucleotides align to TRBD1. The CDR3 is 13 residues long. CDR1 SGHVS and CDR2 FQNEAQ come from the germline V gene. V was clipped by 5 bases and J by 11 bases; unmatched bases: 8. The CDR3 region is CASSDRQGAPAFF. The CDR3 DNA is TGTGCCAGCAGCGACCGACAGGGGGCGCCGGCTTTCTTT.

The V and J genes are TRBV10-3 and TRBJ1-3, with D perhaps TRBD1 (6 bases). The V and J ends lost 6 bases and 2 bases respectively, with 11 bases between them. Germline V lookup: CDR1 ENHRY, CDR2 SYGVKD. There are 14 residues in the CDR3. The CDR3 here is CAIRAGETGNTIYF. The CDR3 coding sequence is TGTGCCATCAGGGCAGGGGAGACTGGAAACACCATATATTTT.